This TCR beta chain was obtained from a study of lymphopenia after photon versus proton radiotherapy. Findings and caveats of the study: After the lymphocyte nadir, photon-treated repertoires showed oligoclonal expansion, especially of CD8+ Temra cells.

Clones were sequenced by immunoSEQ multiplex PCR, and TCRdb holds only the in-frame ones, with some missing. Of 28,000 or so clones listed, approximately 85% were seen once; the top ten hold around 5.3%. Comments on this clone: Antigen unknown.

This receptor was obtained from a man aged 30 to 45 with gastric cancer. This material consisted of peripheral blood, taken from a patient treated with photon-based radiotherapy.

The CDR3 sequence is CASSLSGGGNQPQHF. The CDR3 DNA reads as TGTGCCAGCAGTTTAAGCGGGGGTGGCAATCAGCCCCAGCATTTT. The chain links TRBV28 to TRBJ1-5; D might be TRBD1 (5 bases). The CDR3 extends over 15 amino acids. Germline CDR1 MDHEN, CDR2 SYDVKM. V lost 2 bases to trimming and J lost 2 bases, with 10 bases between them.